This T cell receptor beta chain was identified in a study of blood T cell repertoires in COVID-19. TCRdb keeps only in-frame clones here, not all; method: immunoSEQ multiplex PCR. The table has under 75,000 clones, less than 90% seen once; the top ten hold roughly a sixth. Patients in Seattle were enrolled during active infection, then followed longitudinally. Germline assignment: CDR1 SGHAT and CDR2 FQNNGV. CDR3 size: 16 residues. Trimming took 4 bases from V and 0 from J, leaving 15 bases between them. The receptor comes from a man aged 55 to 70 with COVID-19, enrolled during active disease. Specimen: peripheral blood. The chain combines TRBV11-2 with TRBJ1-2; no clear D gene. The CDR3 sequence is CASSSRLAGSNYGYTF. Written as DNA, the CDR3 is TGTGCCAGCAGCTCGAGACTCGCGGGTTCTAACTATGGCTACACCTTC. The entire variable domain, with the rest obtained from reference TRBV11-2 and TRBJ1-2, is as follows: EAGVAQSPRYKIIEKRQSVAFWCNPISGHATLYWYQQILGQGPKLLIQFQNNGVVDDSQLPKDRFSAERLKGVDSTLKIQPAKLEDSAVYLCASSSRLAGSNYGYTFGSGTRLTVV.